This TCR beta chain was identified in a study of CD8+ T cells in alopecia areata. General study findings and limits: For baseline CD8+ expansion, any link to response stays uncertain with one nonresponder. Scalp and blood retained many expanded lesional clones during tofacitinib.

This clone has just a few counts. As yet, its antigen is unknown. The CDR3 is 14 residues long. Per the germline V gene, CDR1 is MNHNY and CDR2 is SVGAGI (reference sequence). V was clipped by 3 bases and J by 5 bases, with 13 bases between them. Treatment meaning: oral pan-JAK inhibitor, 5-10 mg twice daily. It was from PBMCs that CD4+ and CD8+ T cells were sorted. RNA extraction and reverse transcription yielded cDNA as sequencing template. TCRdb's table, derived via immunoSEQ multiplex PCR, lists solely in-frame clones and lacks some. The profile shows 150,000 to 200,000 clones, 55% to 70% of them singletons.

This receptor was obtained from a human donor with alopecia areata. Sequences were derived from CD4+ T cells sorted from blood, sampled at week 24, from a patient treated with tofacitinib. The rearrangement uses TRBV6-6 and TRBJ1-1, with D perhaps TRBD1 (6 bases). The DNA of the CDR3 is TGTGCCAGCAGTTATCGGGGGGCGAGTACTGAAGCTTTCTTT. It yields the protein CASSYRGASTEAFF.